A selection of T cell receptor beta chains follows, all from one sample in a study of cytomegalovirus exposure and HLA in healthy donors. Some clones are missing from TCRdb's copy, which holds only in-frame ones; the method was immunoSEQ multiplex PCR. The table records roughly 120,000 clones, roughly 94% of them present only once. Input material: PBMCs. The source of these receptors is a woman between 18 and 29 years old in good health and CMV-seronegative. The CDR3 runs from the conserved cysteine through the conserved F or W. A D gene is named only where the DNA matches it firmly. A row's size may be missing; if present it is once, few, many or a size class.

DNA	CDR3	D	V	J	size
TGTGCCAGCAGTGAAAGAGGGGGCGCAGCCTACGAGCAGTACTTC	CASSERGGAAYEQYF	TRBD1	TRBV2	TRBJ2-7	.
TGTGCCAGCAGCTTATCCACCAGGGCGGGGTTGGATAATTCACCCCTCCACTTT	CASSLSTRAGLDNSPLHF	.	TRBV5-4	TRBJ1-6	.
TGTGCCAGCAGACTTCAGGGGGTAAACACTGAAGCTTTCTTT	CASRLQGVNTEAFF	TRBD1	TRBV5-4	TRBJ1-1	.
TGTGCCACCAGCAGCGGGAGGGGGAGACAGGGGGCCAACTATGGCTACACCTTC	CATSSGRGRQGANYGYTF	TRBD1	TRBV15	TRBJ1-2	.
TGTGCCAGCAGCCGACAGGGCTACACCGGGGAGCTGTTTTTT	CASSRQGYTGELFF	TRBD1	TRBV7-9	TRBJ2-2	.
TGTGCCTTTCTTAGGCTTAGCGGGAGGAGGGAGGGTCCCTACGAGCAGTACTTC	CAFLRLSGRREGPYEQYF	TRBD2	TRBV30	TRBJ2-7	.
TGCGCCAGCAGCTTGGTTTCAGGGGGACTCACAGATACGCAGTATTTT	CASSLVSGGLTDTQYF	.	TRBV5-1	TRBJ2-3	.
TGCGCCAGCAGCCAAGTACCGGGGGGCCAAGAGACCCAGTACTTC	CASSQVPGGQETQYF	TRBD2	TRBV4-1	TRBJ2-5	.
TGTGCCACCAGCAGAGGGGGACACTTCTCTGGAAACACCATATATTTT	CATSRGGHFSGNTIYF	.	TRBV15	TRBJ1-3	.
TGTGCCAGCAGCTCTTGGAGCGGAGCCAATCAGCCCCAGCATTTT	CASSSWSGANQPQHF	.	TRBV5-5	TRBJ1-5	.
TGTGCCAGCAGACAGGAAACCTACGAGCAGTACTTC	CASRQETYEQYF	.	TRBV11-2	TRBJ2-7	.
TGCGCCAGCACCCGATCCTTTCTCAACAGGACGACGGACTATGGCTACACCTTC	CASTRSFLNRTTDYGYTF	.	TRBV5-1	TRBJ1-2	.
TGTGCCAGCAGCGTAGGGTCCCGGGGGGGGGCCGACAATGAGCAGTTCTTC	CASSVGSRGGADNEQFF	TRBD2	TRBV9	TRBJ2-1	.
TGTGCCTGGAGTCGCCCCGCGACAGGGCGAAGCACCATATATTTT	CAWSRPATGRSTIYF	TRBD1	TRBV30	TRBJ1-3	.
TGTGCCAGCAGCAAAGTGGGTGGCGGCTCTGGAAACACCATATATTTT	CASSKVGGGSGNTIYF	.	TRBV9	TRBJ1-3	.
TGTGCCAGCAGCCCAACGGCGGGGGGGCCAGATACGCAGTATTTT	CASSPTAGGPDTQYF	TRBD2	TRBV5-4	TRBJ2-3	once
TGTGCCAGCAGCTTAGTGGGCGTCGAGCAGTACTTC	CASSLVGVEQYF	.	TRBV7-9	TRBJ2-7	.
TGTGCCAGCAGCTTGGTGGCCGAATACAATGAGCAGTTCTTC	CASSLVAEYNEQFF	.	TRBV5-8	TRBJ2-1	.
TGTGCTACTACAGGGAGCACTGAAGCTTTCTTT	CATTGSTEAFF	.	TRBV7-9	TRBJ1-1	.
TGTGCCAGCAGCCCGGGGAGTGGCACTGAAGCTTTCTTT	CASSPGSGTEAFF	.	TRBV11-3	TRBJ1-1	.
TGTGCCAGCAGGGAGGGTAGTTCACCCCTCCACTTT	CASREGSSPLHF	.	TRBV6-6	TRBJ1-6	once
TGTGCCAGCAGCTTAACAGGTTACAATGAGCAGTTCTTC	CASSLTGYNEQFF	.	TRBV7-7	TRBJ2-1	.
TGTGCCAGCACCTCTGAGATGAAATTTTCGAACACCGGGGAGCTGTTTTTT	CASTSEMKFSNTGELFF	.	TRBV5-5	TRBJ2-2	.
TGCGCCAGCAGCCATACAGGGGTTACTGAAGCTTTCTTT	CASSHTGVTEAFF	TRBD1	TRBV4-1	TRBJ1-1	.
TGTGCCATCTCGGTTACGGGGATGGGCACTGAAGCTTTCTTT	CAISVTGMGTEAFF	.	TRBV10-3	TRBJ1-1	.
TGTGCCGGGGGGGAGACCCAGTACTTC	CAGGETQYF	.	TRBV9	TRBJ2-5	once
TGTGCCAGCAGGAAGCCTAGCGGGAGGAAGGCAGGAGAGACCCAGTACTTC	CASRKPSGRKAGETQYF	.	TRBV21-1	TRBJ2-5	once
TGTGCCAGCAGCTCTATCGCGGCAGATACGCAGTATTTT	CASSSIAADTQYF	.	TRBV7-3	TRBJ2-3	once
TGTGCCAGCAGTTTAGGGGGACAGGTCAGCACAGATACGCAGTATTTT	CASSLGGQVSTDTQYF	TRBD1	TRBV28	TRBJ2-3	once
TGTGCCAGCAGTCAGAACAATGAGCAGTTCTTC	CASSQNNEQFF	.	TRBV28	TRBJ2-1	.